This TCR beta chain is drawn from a study of blood T cell repertoires in COVID-19. Study-level information: Donors in the United States, Italy and Spain gave samples during acute or convalescent COVID-19.

In the study's own analysis: Amplifying reference gene primers gave estimates of nucleated cell counts. The table came from immunoSEQ multiplex PCR; TCRdb's copy has only in-frame clones and leaves some out. That table gives V, J and clone size, and the DNA gave D and trimming. The sample includes about 210,000 clones, around 80% of them seen just once. From germline, CDR1 is SGHNT and CDR2 YYREEE (reference sequence). After removal of 5 bases from V and 8 bases from J, the junction contained 10 bases not matched to a gene. The CDR3 is made up of 15 amino acids. The TCR sequence derives from a man aged 55-75 years with acute or convalescent COVID-19. Sequenced input: peripheral blood. This chain uses TRBV5-4 with TRBJ1-6; 7 positions match TRBD1. The CDR3 DNA is TGTGCCAGCAGTGAACAGGGGCTGGGAGATTCACCCCTCCACTTT. It is translated as CASSEQGLGDSPLHF. The full variable domain, in which reference TRBV5-4 and TRBJ1-6 provide the parts outside the CDR3, is ETGVTQSPTHLIKTRGQQVTLRCSSQSGHNTVSWYQQALGQGPQFIFQYYREEENGRGNFPPRFSGLQFPNYSSELNVNALELDDSALYLCASSEQGLGDSPLHFGNGTRLTVT.